The rows below give T cell receptor beta chains drawn from one sample of a study of blood T cell repertoires in COVID-19. Using immunoSEQ multiplex PCR, the repertoire was profiled, and TCRdb retains in-frame clones only, with some absent. The profile shows about 98,000 clones, about 78% of them singletons. Material for sequencing was peripheral blood. All receptors come from a man between 60 and 75 years old with active or convalescent COVID-19. Each CDR3 is given with its conserved first and last residue.

V gene	J gene	CDR3 protein
TRBV9	TRBJ2-1	CASSVVTSPNEQFF
TRBV28	TRBJ1-2	CASSSGTGINYGYTF
TRBV3-1/TRBV3-2	TRBJ2-2	CASSQESGLATGELFF
TRBV2	TRBJ2-3	CASSRLADTDTQYF
TRBV27	TRBJ2-7	CASSPSYEQYF
TRBV7-7	TRBJ2-3	CASSPHMPPTDTQYF
TRBV7-2	TRBJ2-3	CASDGGSVVVSDTQYF
TRBV11-3	TRBJ2-3	CASRFTSGGTDTQYF
TRBV7-9	TRBJ2-1	CASSNPRESTSYNEQFF
TRBV5-4	TRBJ2-1	CASSYGTSDYNEQFF
TRBV5-1	TRBJ1-1	CASTSGQSGTEAFF
TRBV11-3	TRBJ2-3	CASSTRGGTDTQYF
TRBV28	TRBJ2-1	CASRVLAGDNEQFF
TRBV6-6	TRBJ2-2	CASSPPDLHPGLFF
TRBV7-9	TRBJ1-6	CASTLTGGGSPLHF
TRBV7-2	TRBJ1-2	CASTRQGYGYTF
TRBV6-5	TRBJ2-3	CASSPSDRGTDTQYF
TRBV7-8	TRBJ2-4	CASSLGQGGVAKNIQYF
TRBV12-3/TRBV12-4	TRBJ1-1	CASSLGGGTEAFF
TRBV7-2	TRBJ1-1	CASSLDRWSTEAFF
TRBV19	TRBJ1-1	CASSMDGQLNTEAFF
TRBV7-3	TRBJ2-1	CASSLGDNYNEQFF
TRBV7-2	TRBJ2-3	CASSPWGQVADTQYF
TRBV5-1	TRBJ1-2	CASTHSGGNYGYTF
TRBV3-1/TRBV3-2	TRBJ2-7	CASSQIAGAAYEQYF
TRBV5-1	TRBJ2-7	CASSRSSGDYEQYF
TRBV5-1	TRBJ2-4	CASSLEMPGGPGNIQYF
TRBV7-2	TRBJ2-3	CASSLGRGGSDTQYF
TRBV15	TRBJ2-1	CATSRGHEQFF
TRBV2	TRBJ2-7	CASSEVGSVGEQYF
TRBV12-5	TRBJ1-1	CASGLTRTAPLNTEAFF
TRBV7-2	TRBJ1-1	CASSLATGSNTEAFF
TRBV7-2	TRBJ1-6	CASSFGTDNSPLHF
TRBV9	TRBJ2-3	CASSVEPLGGADTQYF
TRBV7-2	TRBJ1-5	CASRRGRNQPQHF
TRBV2	TRBJ2-3	CASRGRGTPSTDTQYF
TRBV15	TRBJ2-5	CATSREETAQETQYF
TRBV11-3	TRBJ2-2	CASSPTTGNTGELFF
TRBV10-3	TRBJ1-3	CAINSGNTIYF
TRBV2	TRBJ1-6	CASSGDTTNSPLHF
TRBV12-5	TRBJ1-5	CASGPGGNQPQHF
TRBV7-9	TRBJ2-5	CASSLGGFRVQETQYF